This TCR beta chain was observed in a study of long-term antiretroviral therapy in people with HIV. HIV-positive participants all received treatment in the United States. Whole-study results and caveats: HIV repertoires covered narrower CDR3 length ranges than controls did. Clones that had undergone expansion before ART prevailed in the repertoire throughout all time points.

At the survey level, the v3.0 immunoSEQ assay was run. Assay used: immunoSEQ multiplex PCR; TCRdb lists only in-frame clones, some missing. Here the sample spans tens of thousands of clones, approximately 95% being singletons. Between the trimmed V and J ends, which lost 1 base and 2 bases, there was a span of 6 bases. Germline V CDR1 and CDR2: SGHTA, FQGNSA. This CDR3 is built from 13 residues. This clone was seen a single time. Its antigen is as yet unknown. The receptor was derived from a woman in her forties with HIV. The chain employs TRBV7-2 and TRBJ2-7, with D perhaps being TRBD1 or TRBD2 (5 bases each). The sample in question was unsorted PBMCs, obtained 7.6 years after starting antiretroviral therapy. CDR3 region: CASSLGGPYEQYF. CDR3 nucleotide sequence: TGTGCCAGCAGCTTAGGGGGACCCTACGAGCAGTACTTC.